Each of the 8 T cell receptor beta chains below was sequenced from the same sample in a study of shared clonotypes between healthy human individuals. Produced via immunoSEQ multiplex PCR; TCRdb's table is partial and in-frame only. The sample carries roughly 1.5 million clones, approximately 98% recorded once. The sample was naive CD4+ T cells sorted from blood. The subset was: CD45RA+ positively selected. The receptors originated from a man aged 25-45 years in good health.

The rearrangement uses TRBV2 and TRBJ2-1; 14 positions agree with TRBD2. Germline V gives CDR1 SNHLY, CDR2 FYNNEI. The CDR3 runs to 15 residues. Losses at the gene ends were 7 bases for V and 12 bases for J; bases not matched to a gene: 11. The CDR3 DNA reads TGTGCCAGCAACCCGGGACTAGCGGGAGTTTTATGGCAGTTCTTC. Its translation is CASNPGLAGVLWQFF.

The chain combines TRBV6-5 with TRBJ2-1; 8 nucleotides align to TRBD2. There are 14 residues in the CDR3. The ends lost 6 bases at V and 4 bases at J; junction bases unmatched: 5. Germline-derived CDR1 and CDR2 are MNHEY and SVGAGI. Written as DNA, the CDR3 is TGTGCCAGCAGCCCAGCGGGAGAATACAATGAGCAGTTCTTC. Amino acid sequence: CASSPAGEYNEQFF.

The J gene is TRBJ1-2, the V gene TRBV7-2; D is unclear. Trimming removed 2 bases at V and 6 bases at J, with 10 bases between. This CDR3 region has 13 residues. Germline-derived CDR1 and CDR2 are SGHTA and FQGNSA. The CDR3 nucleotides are TGTGCCAGCAGCTTAAGAGTTCCCCATGGCTACACCTTC. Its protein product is CASSLRVPHGYTF.

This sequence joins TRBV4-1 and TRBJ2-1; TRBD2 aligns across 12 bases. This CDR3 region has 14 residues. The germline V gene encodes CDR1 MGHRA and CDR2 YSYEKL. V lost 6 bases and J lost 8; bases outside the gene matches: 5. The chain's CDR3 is CASRRLAGVHEQFF. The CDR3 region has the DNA TGCGCCAGCAGGAGACTAGCGGGAGTTCATGAGCAGTTCTTC.

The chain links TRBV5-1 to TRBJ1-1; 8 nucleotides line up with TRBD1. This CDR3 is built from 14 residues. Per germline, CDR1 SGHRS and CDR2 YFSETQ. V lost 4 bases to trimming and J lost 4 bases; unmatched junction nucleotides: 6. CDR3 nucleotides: TGCGCCAGCAGCCCAACTGACAGGGGCACTGAAGCTTTCTTT. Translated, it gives CASSPTDRGTEAFF.

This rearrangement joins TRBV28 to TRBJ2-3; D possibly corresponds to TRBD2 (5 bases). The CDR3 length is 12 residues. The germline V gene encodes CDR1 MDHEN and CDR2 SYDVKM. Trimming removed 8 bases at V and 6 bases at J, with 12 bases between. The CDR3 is CASGGSSDTQYF. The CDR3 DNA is TGTGCCAGCGGAGGATCATCGGATACGCAGTATTTT.

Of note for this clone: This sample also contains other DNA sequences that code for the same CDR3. The CDR3 loop is CASSLGTDTQYF. CDR3 nucleotides: TGTGCCAGCAGCCTTGGCACAGATACGCAGTATTTT. The V gene is TRBV7-2, the J gene TRBJ2-3; D gene uncertain. Trimming removed 5 bases at V and 1 base at J, with 4 bases between. The CDR3 has 12 amino acids. Per germline, CDR1 SGHTA and CDR2 FQGNSA.

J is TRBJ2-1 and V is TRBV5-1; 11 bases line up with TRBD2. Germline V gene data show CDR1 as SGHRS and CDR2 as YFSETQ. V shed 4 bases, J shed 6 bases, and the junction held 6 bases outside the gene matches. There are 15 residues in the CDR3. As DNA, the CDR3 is TGCGCCAGCAGCGACGGGACTAGCGGTATCAATGAGCAGTTCTTC. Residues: CASSDGTSGINEQFF.